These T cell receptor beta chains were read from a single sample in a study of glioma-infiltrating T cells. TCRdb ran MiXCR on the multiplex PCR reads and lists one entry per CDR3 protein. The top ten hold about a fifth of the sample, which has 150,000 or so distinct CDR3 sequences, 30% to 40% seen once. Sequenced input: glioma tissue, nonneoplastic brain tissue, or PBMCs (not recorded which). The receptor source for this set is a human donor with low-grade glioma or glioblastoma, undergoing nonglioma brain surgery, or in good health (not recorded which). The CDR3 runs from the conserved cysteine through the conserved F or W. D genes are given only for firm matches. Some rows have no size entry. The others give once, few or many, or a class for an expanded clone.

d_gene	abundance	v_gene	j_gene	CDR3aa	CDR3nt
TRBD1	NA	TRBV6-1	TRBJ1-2	CASSDTGQGHYTF	TGTGCCAGCAGTGACACAGGACAGGGACACTACACCTTC
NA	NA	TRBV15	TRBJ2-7	CATSRAGLSYEQYF	TGTGCCACCAGCAGAGCAGGACTCTCCTACGAGCAGTACTTC
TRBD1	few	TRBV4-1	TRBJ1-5	CASSQGSLQGAFQPQHF	TGCGCCAGCAGCCAAGGTAGCTTGCAGGGGGCTTTTCAGCCCCAGCATTTT
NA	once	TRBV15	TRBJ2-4	CATSSSPGGNIQYF	TGTGCCACCAGCAGCTCACCTGGGGGAAACATTCAGTACTTC
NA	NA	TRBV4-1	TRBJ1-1	CASSQGFTSNTEAFF	TGCGCCAGCAGCCAAGGTTTTACAAGCAACACTGAAGCTTTCTTT
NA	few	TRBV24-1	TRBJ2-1	CATSDIGQGGINEQFF	TGTGCCACCAGTGATATAGGACAGGGAGGGATCAATGAGCAGTTCTTC
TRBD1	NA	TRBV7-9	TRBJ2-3	CASSLRDSTTDTQYF	TGTGCCAGCAGCCTCCGGGACAGTACCACAGATACGCAGTATTTT
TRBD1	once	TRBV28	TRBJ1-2	CASSYRTGAYGYTF	TGTGCCAGCAGTTACCGGACAGGTGCATATGGCTACACCTTC
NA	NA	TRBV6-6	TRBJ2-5	CASSYPQVDIWETQYF	TGTGCCAGCAGTTACCCCCAAGTGGACATTTGGGAGACCCAGTACTTC
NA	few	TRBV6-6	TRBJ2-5	CASSYSRGETQYF	TGTGCCAGCAGTTATTCGAGGGGTGAGACCCAGTACTTC
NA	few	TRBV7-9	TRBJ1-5	CASSVEGVSQPQHF	TGTGCCAGCAGCGTAGAGGGAGTCAGTCAGCCCCAGCATTTT
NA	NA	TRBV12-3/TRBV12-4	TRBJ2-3	CASSLARPDTQYF	TGTGCCAGCAGTTTAGCGCGACCAGATACGCAGTATTTT
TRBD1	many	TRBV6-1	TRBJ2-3	CASSSGTGSTDTQYF	TGTGCCAGCAGCTCCGGGACAGGGTCCACAGATACGCAGTATTTT
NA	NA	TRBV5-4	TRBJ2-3	CASSLEAGSTDTQYF	TGTGCCAGCAGCTTGGAGGCGGGATCCACAGATACGCAGTATTTT
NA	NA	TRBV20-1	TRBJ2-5	CSARDPRETQYF	TGCAGTGCTAGAGATCCGAGGGAGACCCAGTACTTC
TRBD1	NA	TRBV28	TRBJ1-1	CATRIGQGLEAFF	TGTGCTACGCGGATCGGACAGGGACTTGAAGCTTTCTTT
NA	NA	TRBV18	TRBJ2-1	CASSPRQSAEQFF	TGTGCCAGCTCACCAAGACAATCGGCTGAGCAGTTCTTC
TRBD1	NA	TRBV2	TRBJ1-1	CASSRTGHSCEAFF	TGTGCCAGCAGCCGGACAGGACATTCTTGTGAAGCTTTCTTT
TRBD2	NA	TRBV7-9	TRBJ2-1	CDSSLMGLAGSDEQFF	TGTGACAGCAGCTTAATGGGACTAGCGGGTAGTGATGAGCAGTTCTTC
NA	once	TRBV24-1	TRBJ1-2	CATSELYPANYGYTF	TGTGCCACCAGTGAGCTCTATCCCGCTAACTATGGCTACACCTTC
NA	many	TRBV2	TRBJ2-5	CATSRTTGKETQYF	TGTGCCACCTCCCGGACTACCGGGAAAGAGACCCAGTACTTC
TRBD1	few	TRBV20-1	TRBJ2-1	CSARVGDRGLNEQFF	TGCAGTGCTAGAGTGGGGGACAGGGGGCTAAATGAGCAGTTCTTC
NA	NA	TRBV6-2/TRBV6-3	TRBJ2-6	CASSSSVGANVLTF	NA
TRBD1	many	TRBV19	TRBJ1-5	CASHPFGQGSWSNQPQHF	TGTGCCAGCCACCCTTTTGGACAGGGGTCATGGAGCAATCAGCCCCAGCATTTT
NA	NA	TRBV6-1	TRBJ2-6	CASTPRTRAGANVLTF	TGTGCCAGCACCCCTAGGACGCGTGCGGGGGCCAACGTCCTGACTTTC
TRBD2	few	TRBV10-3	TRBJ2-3	CAISAHLAGVTDTQYF	TGTGCCATCAGTGCTCATCTAGCGGGAGTCACAGATACGCAGTATTTT
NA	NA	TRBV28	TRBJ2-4	CASSLGTGENIQYF	TGTGCCAGCAGTTTAGGGACGGGAGAAAACATTCAGTACTTC
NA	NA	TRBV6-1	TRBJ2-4	CASSTQQNIQYF	TGTGCCAGCAGTACCCAACAAAACATTCAGTACTTC
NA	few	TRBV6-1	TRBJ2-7	CASSSQARAGRYEQYF	TGTGCCAGCAGTTCCCAAGCGCGGGCGGGGAGATACGAGCAGTACTTC
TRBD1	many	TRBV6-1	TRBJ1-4	CASSSSGGIIEKLFF	TGTGCCAGCAGTTCCTCAGGGGGAATCATTGAAAAACTGTTTTTT
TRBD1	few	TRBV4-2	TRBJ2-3	CASSQDGRVTGDDTQYF	TGTGCCAGCAGCCAAGATGGTCGAGTGACAGGGGACGATACGCAGTATTTT
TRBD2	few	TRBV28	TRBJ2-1	CASTRPSGSYNEQFF	TGTGCCAGCACCCGCCCTAGCGGCTCCTACAATGAGCAGTTCTTC
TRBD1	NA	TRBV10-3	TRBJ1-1	CAISSGTGGAFF	TGTGCCATCAGTTCCGGGACAGGGGGAGCTTTCTTT
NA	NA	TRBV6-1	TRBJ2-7	CASSIFPGRSYEQYF	TGTGCCAGCAGTATCTTTCCGGGACGCAGCTACGAGCAGTACTTC
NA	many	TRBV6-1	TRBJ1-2	CASSPRRKDGYTF	TGTGCCAGCAGTCCCCGCCGTAAGGATGGCTACACCTTC
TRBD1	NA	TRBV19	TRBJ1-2	CATQQGDRYGYTF	TGTGCCACCCAACAGGGGGATCGCTATGGCTACACCTTC
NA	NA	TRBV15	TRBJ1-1	CAHRNTEAFF	TGTGCACACAGGAACACTGAAGCTTTCTTT
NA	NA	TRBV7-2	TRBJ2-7	CASSPSGLQSSYEQYF	TGTGCCAGCAGCCCGAGCGGGTTGCAGTCCTCCTACGAGCAGTACTTC
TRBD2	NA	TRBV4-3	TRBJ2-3	CASSKRELDTQYF	TGCGCCAGCTCGAAGCGGGAGTTAGATACGCAGTATTTT
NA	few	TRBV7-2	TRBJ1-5	CASSLAGSSSQPQHF	TGTGCCAGCAGCTTAGCGGGCAGCTCGTCTCAGCCCCAGCATTTT
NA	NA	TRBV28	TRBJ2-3	CASSFGGHNEDTQYF	TGTGCCAGCAGTTTTGGGGGACACAACGAGGATACGCAGTATTTT
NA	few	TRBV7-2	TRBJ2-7	CASSLGSTPIEQYF	TGTGCCAGCAGCTTAGGGTCTACCCCGATCGAGCAGTACTTC
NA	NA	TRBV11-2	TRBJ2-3	CASSLKLQGSTDTQYF	TGTGCCAGCAGCTTAAAGCTCCAGGGGAGCACAGATACGCAGTATTTT
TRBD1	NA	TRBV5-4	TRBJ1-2	CASSLMGQDGYTF	TGTGCCAGCAGCTTGATGGGACAGGATGGCTACACCTTC
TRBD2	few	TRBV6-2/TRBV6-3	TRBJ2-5	CASSTGLGETQYF	TGTGCCAGCAGCACGGGACTAGGGGAGACCCAGTACTTC
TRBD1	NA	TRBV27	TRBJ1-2	CASSLTGGPANYGYTF	TGTGCCAGCAGTTTAACAGGGGGTCCAGCTAACTATGGCTACACCTTC
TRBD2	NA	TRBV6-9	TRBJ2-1	CASSYPLAGTTYNEQFF	TGTGCCAGCAGTTACCCGCTAGCGGGGACAACCTACAATGAGCAGTTCTTC
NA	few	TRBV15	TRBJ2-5	CATSNFLETQYF	TGTGCCACCAGCAATTTTCTGGAGACCCAGTACTTC
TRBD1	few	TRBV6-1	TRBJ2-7	CASSGVTGDDEQYF	TGTGCCAGCAGTGGCGTGACAGGGGACGACGAGCAGTACTTC
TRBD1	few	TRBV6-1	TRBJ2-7	CASSWTGNEQYF	TGTGCCAGCAGTTGGACAGGGAACGAGCAGTACTTC
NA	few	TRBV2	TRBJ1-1	CASRGSGGGTEAFF	TGTGCCAGCAGGGGTAGTGGTGGAGGCACTGAAGCTTTCTTT
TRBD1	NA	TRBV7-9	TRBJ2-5	CASSQGQRETQYF	TGTGCCAGCAGCCAGGGACAGAGGGAGACCCAGTACTTC
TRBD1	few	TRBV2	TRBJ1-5	CASNRQGSNQPQHF	TGTGCCAGCAACCGACAGGGATCCAATCAGCCCCAGCATTTT